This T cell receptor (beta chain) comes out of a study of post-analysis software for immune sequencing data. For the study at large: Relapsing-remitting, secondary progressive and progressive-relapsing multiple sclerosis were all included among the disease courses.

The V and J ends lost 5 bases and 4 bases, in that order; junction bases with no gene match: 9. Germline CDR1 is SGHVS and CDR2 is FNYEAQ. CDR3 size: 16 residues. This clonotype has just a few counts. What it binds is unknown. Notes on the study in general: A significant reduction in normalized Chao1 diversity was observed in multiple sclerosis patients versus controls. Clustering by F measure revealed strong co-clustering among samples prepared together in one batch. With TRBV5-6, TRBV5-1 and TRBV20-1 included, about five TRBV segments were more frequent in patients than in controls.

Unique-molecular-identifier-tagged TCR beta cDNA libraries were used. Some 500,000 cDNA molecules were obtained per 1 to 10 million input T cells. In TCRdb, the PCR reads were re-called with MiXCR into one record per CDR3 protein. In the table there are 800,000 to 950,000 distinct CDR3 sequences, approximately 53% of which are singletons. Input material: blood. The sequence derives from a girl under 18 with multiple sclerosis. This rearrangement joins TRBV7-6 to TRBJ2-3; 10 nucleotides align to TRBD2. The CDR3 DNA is TGTGCCAGCAGCCCCCTAGCGGGAGCGATCGCAGATACGCAGTATTTT. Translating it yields CASSPLAGAIADTQYF.